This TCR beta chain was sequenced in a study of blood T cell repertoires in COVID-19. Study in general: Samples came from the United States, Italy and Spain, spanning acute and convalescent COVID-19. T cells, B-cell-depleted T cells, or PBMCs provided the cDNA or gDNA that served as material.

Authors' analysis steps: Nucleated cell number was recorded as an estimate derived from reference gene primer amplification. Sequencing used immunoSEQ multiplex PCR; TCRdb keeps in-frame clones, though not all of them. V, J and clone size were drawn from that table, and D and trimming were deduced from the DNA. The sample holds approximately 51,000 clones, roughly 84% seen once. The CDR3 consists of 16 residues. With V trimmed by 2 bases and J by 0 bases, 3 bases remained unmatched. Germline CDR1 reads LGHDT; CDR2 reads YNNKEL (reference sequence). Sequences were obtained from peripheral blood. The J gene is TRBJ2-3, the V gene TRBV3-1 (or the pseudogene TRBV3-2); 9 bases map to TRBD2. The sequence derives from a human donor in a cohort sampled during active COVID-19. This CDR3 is CASSQRSGGSTDTQYF. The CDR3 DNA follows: TGTGCCAGCAGCCAAAGAAGCGGGGGGAGCACAGATACGCAGTATTTT.